This T cell receptor beta chain was identified during a study of radiotherapy plus CTLA-4 blockade in lung cancer. Study findings and constraints: Researchers report tumor-derived TCR clones expanding in blood after radiotherapy plus ipilimumab.

With respect to this clone: What it recognizes is unknown.

Assay used: immunoSEQ multiplex PCR; TCRdb lists only in-frame clones, some missing. Among approximately 89,000 clones listed, over 70% were seen once. Chemo-refractory metastatic non-small-cell lung cancer patients underwent focal radiation alongside CTLA-4 blockade with ipilimumab. The source of this sequence is a human donor with non-small cell lung cancer who had a partial response to radiotherapy plus ipilimumab. Some clones in this sample may be carry-over from other donors' samples. The material was peripheral blood, obtained from a patient treated with radiotherapy plus ipilimumab.

The CDR3 protein is CASSVGGGDYNEQFF. The DNA of the CDR3 is TGTGCCAGCAGCGTAGGCGGGGGGGACTACAATGAGCAGTTCTTC. The chain joins TRBV9 to TRBJ2-1; 9 nucleotides line up with TRBD2. The junction had 1 base not matched to a gene; V was cut back by 0 bases and J by 3 bases. The length of the CDR3 is 15 residues. The germline gives CDR1 SGDLS, CDR2 YYNGEE.